What follows are 5 T cell receptor beta chains derived from one specimen sequenced in a study of cytomegalovirus exposure and HLA in healthy donors. It was with 60 Vbeta and 13 Jbeta primers that the PCR ran. This table comes from immunoSEQ multiplex PCR, and its TCRdb copy is limited to in-frame clones, with some not included. The top ten clones hold 3.5% to 4.5% of a sample with about 100,000 clones, roughly two thirds of them seen once. The sample taken for sequencing was PBMCs. The receptors come from a man aged 40-49 years in good health and CMV-seronegative.

This sequence joins TRBV5-4 and TRBJ2-5; 8 bases are shared with TRBD1. The length of the CDR3 is 15 residues. V was pared by 4 bases and J by 7 bases, with 12 bases of the junction left unmatched. Germline-derived CDR1 and CDR2 are SGHNT and YYREEE (reference sequence). CDR3 in DNA: TGTGCCAGCAGCCTACAGGTCCTTACAGGGGGGACCCAGTACTTC. Amino acids: CASSLQVLTGGTQYF.

The chain links TRBV2 to TRBJ1-3, with D tentatively TRBD1 (5 bases). Trimming pared 4 bases from V and 2 bases from J, leaving 9 bases between. The germline gives CDR1 SNHLY, CDR2 FYNNEI. This CDR3 comprises 14 residues. In DNA, the CDR3 is TGTGCCAGCAGTGGACAGATCGCTGGAAACACCATATATTTT. Its translation: CASSGQIAGNTIYF. Together with reference TRBV2 and TRBJ1-3, the CDR3 gives the full variable domain: EPEVTQTPSHQVTQMGQEVILRCVPISNHLYFYWYRQILGQKVEFLVSFYNNEISEKSEIFDDQFSVERPDGSNFTLKIRSTKLEDSAMYFCASSGQIAGNTIYFGEGSWLTVV.

This clone has a single count. J is TRBJ1-2 and V is TRBV15; D call uncertain. This CDR3 is built from 17 residues. Trimming took off 0 bases at V and 6 bases at J, with 20 bases between the two ends. CDR1 LNHNV and CDR2 YYDKDF come from the germline V gene (reference sequence). DNA of the CDR3: TGTGCCACCAGCAGAGATCTTGAGGGCTTGGGAGACAATGGCTACACCTTC. Amino acids: CATSRDLEGLGDNGYTF.

The DNA of the CDR3 is TGCGCCAGCAGCGAAGGACAGCCCTATACTGGCTACACCTTC. Translation: CASSEGQPYTGYTF. V usage is TRBV5-1 and J usage is TRBJ1-2; weak D call: TRBD1 (6 bases). V lost 4 bases, J lost 7 bases, and 17 bases lay in between. Germline V lookup: CDR1 SGHRS, CDR2 YFSETQ. The CDR3 spans 14 residues.

This clone has only one observation. The rearrangement links TRBV5-1 to TRBJ1-1; D is uncertain. Trimming took off 4 bases at V and 1 base at J, with 11 bases between the two ends. The length of the CDR3 is 14 residues. Germline V gives CDR1 SGHRS, CDR2 YFSETQ. The CDR3 reads CASSAGRANTEAFF. The CDR3 nucleotides read TGCGCCAGCAGCGCCGGGAGGGCGAACACTGAAGCTTTCTTT.